These 9 T cell receptor beta chains originate from one sample sequenced in a study of blood T cells in healthy people across ages. PCR was performed a second time for about 7 to 11 cycles using a sample-barcoded 5' primer and a J-beta primer mix. TCRdb used MiXCR to reprocess the 5' RACE reads, holding one entry per CDR3 protein. The table shows some 1.4 million distinct CDR3 sequences, with around 42% occurring only once. The sample comprised blood. Source of these receptors: a woman between 18 and 30 years old in good health.

A word on this clonotype: This may be a read error, as it is one base from a much larger clone. This chain connects TRBV9 to TRBJ2-3; D is unclear. The V gene lost 0 bases and the J gene lost 0 bases, with 14 bases spanning the gap. The CDR3 consists of 17 residues. Germline V gene lookup returns CDR1 SGDLS and CDR2 YYNGEE. CDR3 nucleotides: TGTGCCAGCAGCGTAGTCTGGAAAGTTCCTAGCACAGATACGCAGTATTTT. Translation: CASSVVWKVPSTDTQYF.

In this sample, this clonotype turned up a few times. V is TRBV10-3 and J is TRBJ2-3; D gene ambiguous. The V and J ends lost 6 bases and 0 bases respectively, with 7 bases between them. Germline loops: CDR1 ENHRY, CDR2 SYGVKD. The CDR3 covers 13 residues. The CDR3 nucleotides read TGTGCCATCAGGCGGTCTAGCACAGATACGCAGTATTTT. Translation gives CAIRRSSTDTQYF.

The V and J genes are TRBV4-1 and TRBJ2-7; 7 bases are shared with TRBD2. The V and J ends lost 2 bases and 2 bases, in that order; junction bases with no gene match: 6. Germline loops: CDR1 MGHRA, CDR2 YSYEKL. This CDR3 has 15 amino acids. CDR3 sequence reads: CASSQIRGEPYEQYF. In DNA, the CDR3 is TGCGCCAGCAGCCAAATACGGGGGGAGCCCTACGAGCAGTACTTC.

CDR3: CASSKEFAGRVLGTDTQYF. CDR3 nucleotide sequence: TGTGCCAGCAGCAAAGAGTTTGCGGGTAGGGTTTTGGGCACAGATACGCAGTATTTT. The chain uses TRBV21-1 and TRBJ2-3. TRBV21-1 is listed as a pseudogene. This CDR3 comprises 19 residues.

There are a few counts of this clonotype. The V gene is TRBV6-5, the J gene TRBJ2-7; a weak D match, TRBD1 (10 bases). The V gene's germline CDR1 is MNHEY and CDR2 SVGAGI. The CDR3 loop spans 20 amino acids. V was pared by 0 bases and J by 3 bases, with 27 bases between. The CDR3 DNA follows: TGTGCCAGCAGTTACTCGCTAGCGGGACAGGGGAGCGTAGGTCACTACGAGCAGTACTTC. This gives the protein CASSYSLAGQGSVGHYEQYF.

The J gene is TRBJ2-3, the V gene TRBV7-6, with D possibly being TRBD2 (6 bases). CDR3 length: 16 residues. V was trimmed by 2 bases and J by 5 bases, leaving 17 bases between them. Germline values: CDR1 SGHVS, CDR2 FNYEAQ. CDR3 amino acids: CASSLMQGGVIDTQYF. The CDR3 DNA sequence: TGTGCCAGCAGCTTAATGCAGGGCGGGGTCATAGATACGCAGTATTTT.

The chain is built from TRBV4-2 and TRBJ2-7; D is perhaps TRBD1 (5 bases). V was pared by 4 bases and J by 0 bases, with 13 bases between. The CDR3 is 15 amino acids. The germline V gene has CDR1 LGHNA and CDR2 YNFKEQ. The DNA of the CDR3 is TGTGCCAGCAGCCCATCCTCTGACAGCTCCTACGAGCAGTACTTC. Encoded protein: CASSPSSDSSYEQYF.

This clonotype has more than one count but fewer than ten. This chain uses TRBV27 with TRBJ2-6; 8 bases map to TRBD1. The CDR3 loop spans 16 amino acids. CDR1 is MNHEY, CDR2 SMNVEV, per germline (reference sequence). V lost 3 bases to trimming and J lost 0 bases; unmatched junction nucleotides: 1. DNA for the CDR3: TGTGCCAGCAGTTTTACAGGGGGCTCTGGGGCCAACGTCCTGACTTTC. Residues: CASSFTGGSGANVLTF.

The chain joins TRBV11-2 to TRBJ1-1, with a tentative D call TRBD1 (5 bases). Trimming stripped 1 base from V and 0 bases from J, with 15 bases between. There are 17 residues in the CDR3. Germline CDR1 and CDR2: SGHAT and FQNNGV. The CDR3: CASSLGNRLRVNTEAFF. The CDR3 DNA reads TGTGCCAGCAGCTTAGGAAACAGGTTGAGGGTGAACACTGAAGCTTTCTTT.